The clone carrying this T cell receptor (beta chain) has just one count. As yet, its antigen is unknown. This record comes from a study of OX40 agonist ivuxolimab in advanced cancers. Study outcomes and limitations: At 0.1 to 3.0 mg/kg, clonal expansion of CD4+ and CD8+ blood T cells had occurred by week 6. The authors also found low normalized T-cell clonal expansion in some nonresponders.

There are 16 residues in the CDR3. V lost 4 bases to trimming and J lost 0 bases; unmatched junction nucleotides: 7. Germline V gene lookup returns CDR1 SGHRS and CDR2 YFSETQ. Clones were sequenced by immunoSEQ multiplex PCR, and TCRdb holds only the in-frame ones, with some missing. Among tens of thousands of clones listed, more than 85% were seen once. The sequencing used CD4+ or CD8+ T cells sorted from blood, collected in a trial of the OX40 agonist ivuxolimab. The chain carries TRBV5-1 and TRBJ2-3; TRBD2 aligns across 8 bases. This sequence originates from an adult with an advanced solid tumor such as melanoma, head and neck, liver or kidney cancer. The CDR3 coding sequence is TGCGCCAGCAGCCCGCCGACTAGCGCTAGCACAGATACGCAGTATTTT. It translates to CASSPPTSASTDTQYF.